The 21 T cell receptor beta chains presented below share a single source sample, sequenced in a study of a mutant IDH1 vaccine in newly diagnosed glioma. Their antigens are not known. Libraries were prepared by immunoSEQ multiplex PCR; TCRdb keeps only in-frame clonotypes and omits some of them. The sample includes more than 50,000 clones, roughly 61% of them seen just once. Time point meaning: week 47, end of study. Alongside topical imiquimod, each dose of vaccine comprised 300 ug of mutant IDH1 20-mer peptide. The sequences come from peripheral blood mononuclear cells (PBMCs), collected from a glioma patient whose treatment included an IDH1 peptide vaccine. Receptor source: a man aged 35 to 55 with glioma. Some clones in this sample may be carry-over from other donors' samples.

V and J are TRBV5-5 and TRBJ2-7; no reliable D call. The CDR3 contains 14 residues. Germline CDR1 SGHKS, CDR2 YYEKEE (reference sequence). The V end was cut by 0 bases, the J end by 0 bases, with 7 bases between. This CDR3 is CASSLATGSYEQYF. CDR3 in DNA: TGTGCCAGCAGCTTGGCCACGGGCTCCTACGAGCAGTACTTC. The whole variable domain, remainder taken from reference TRBV5-5 and TRBJ2-7, is DAGVTQSPTHLIKTRGQQVTLRCSPISGHKSVSWYQQVLGQGPQFIFQYYEKEERGRGNFPDRFSARQFPNYSSELNVNALLLGDSALYLCASSLATGSYEQYFGPGTRLTVT.

CDR3 sequence: CSVEGAREGTQYF. In DNA, the CDR3 is TGCAGCGTTGAAGGAGCTCGAGAGGGGACCCAGTACTTC. The rearrangement links TRBV29-1 to TRBJ2-5, with D possibly being TRBD2 (5 bases). The CDR3 is made up of 13 amino acids. Looked up from germline, CDR1 is SQVTM and CDR2 is ANQGSEA. V was cut by 1 base and J by 7 bases, with 13 bases left in between.

This clone turned up a few times. This chain connects TRBV7-8 to TRBJ2-2, with 12 nucleotides matching TRBD2. The CDR3 is 19 residues long. Per germline, CDR1 SGHVS and CDR2 FQNEAQ. V was clipped by 1 base and J by 0 bases; unmatched bases: 6. The CDR3 DNA sequence: TGTGCCAGCAGCTTAGTAAGACTAGCGGGGGCCACGAACACCGGGGAGCTGTTTTTT. It yields the protein CASSLVRLAGATNTGELFF.

This clone was detected only a few times. The gene calls are TRBV6-5 and TRBJ2-7, with TRBD2 matching over 7 bases. Germline V gives CDR1 MNHEY, CDR2 SVGAGI. J gave up 0 bases and V 0 bases, and 2 bases lay outside the gene matches. There are 15 residues in the CDR3. CDR3 nucleotides: TGTGCCAGCAGTTACTCAGGGACTATCTCCTACGAGCAGTACTTC. It codes for CASSYSGTISYEQYF.

The chain is built from TRBV11-3 and TRBJ2-3; 7 positions agree with TRBD2. This CDR3 comprises 14 residues. The J segment lost 6 bases and the V segment lost 4 bases, leaving 7 bases of the junction unmatched. Germline V gives CDR1 SGHNT, CDR2 YENEEA. In nucleotides, the CDR3 is TGTGCCAGCAGCTCGAGGCGGGGAGGGGATACGCAGTATTTT. Translating gives CASSSRRGGDTQYF.

The rearrangement joins TRBV6-1 to TRBJ1-6; no definite D call. The ends were cut back, 4 bases at V and 11 bases at J, with 9 bases in the middle. CDR3 length: 12 amino acids. CDR1 and CDR2 (germline): MNHNS, SASEGT. This CDR3 reads CASSGEQPPLHF. The CDR3, as DNA: TGTGCCAGCAGTGGCGAACAGCCACCCCTCCACTTT.

In this sample, this clone turned up a few times. This chain links TRBV5-8 with TRBJ1-4; weak D call: TRBD1 (5 bases). The CDR3 spans 16 residues. The ends were cut back, 5 bases at V and 1 base at J, with 15 bases in the middle. Germline V lookup: CDR1 SGHTS, CDR2 YDEGEE. The CDR3 spells CASSYGTQGTNEKLFF. For the CDR3, the DNA is TGTGCCAGCAGTTACGGGACCCAAGGAACTAATGAAAAACTGTTTTTT.

The rearrangement joins TRBV2 to TRBJ1-2; tentatively, D is TRBD1 (6 bases). V lost 3 bases and J lost 3, with 8 bases in between. CDR3 length: 13 amino acids. The germline V gene encodes CDR1 SNHLY and CDR2 FYNNEI. CDR3 in DNA: TGTGCCAGCAGTGAGTGGACAGACTATGGCTACACCTTC. This sequence encodes CASSEWTDYGYTF.

The V gene is TRBV2, the J gene TRBJ2-4, with TRBD2 as a possible D gene (5 bases). Germline V CDR1 and CDR2: SNHLY, FYNNEI. Between the trimmed V and J ends, which lost 10 bases and 4 bases, there was a span of 11 bases. The CDR3 has 12 residues. The CDR3 is CATSGLKNIQYF. In DNA form, the CDR3 reads TGTGCCACCTCCGGACTGAAAAACATTCAGTACTTC.

This clone was observed once. This chain connects TRBV4-1 to TRBJ2-1; D is unclear. Germline assignment: CDR1 MGHRA and CDR2 YSYEKL. The CDR3 loop spans 16 amino acids. V lost 1 base, J lost 0 bases, and 10 bases lay in between. This CDR3 is CASSQASWGSYNEQFF. The CDR3 DNA sequence: TGCGCCAGCAGCCAAGCATCCTGGGGCTCCTACAATGAGCAGTTCTTC.

The DNA for the CDR3 is TGCGCCAGCAGCTCGGACAGGGGGCAGACTTTCTTT. It encodes CASSSDRGQTFF. This rearrangement joins TRBV5-1 to TRBJ1-1; 11 positions match TRBD1. The CDR3 totals 12 residues. The J segment lost 12 bases and the V segment lost 3 bases, leaving 4 bases of the junction unmatched. Germline V CDR1 and CDR2: SGHRS, YFSETQ.

This rearrangement joins TRBV4-1 to TRBJ2-3, with D unresolved. The CDR3 loop spans 15 amino acids. Germline CDR1 and CDR2: MGHRA and YSYEKL. Trimming took 0 bases from V and 0 from J, leaving 7 bases between them. In DNA, the CDR3 is TGCGCCAGCAGCCAAGATCTCCCTAGCACAGATACGCAGTATTTT. This encodes CASSQDLPSTDTQYF.

This sequence joins TRBV4-1 and TRBJ2-7; D may be TRBD2 (6 bases). CDR3 length equals 14 residues. The germline gives CDR1 MGHRA, CDR2 YSYEKL. V was trimmed by 2 bases and J by 6 bases, leaving 14 bases between them. The CDR3 DNA reads TGCGCCAGCAGCCAACCAGGGAGGACCGGCGAGCAGTACTTC. Amino acids: CASSQPGRTGEQYF.

The genes are TRBV13 and TRBJ2-5; unclear D gene. Per germline, CDR1 PRHDT and CDR2 FYEKMQ (reference sequence). The V gene lost 3 bases and the J gene lost 2 bases, with 7 bases spanning the gap. The CDR3 extends over 13 amino acids. CDR3 nucleotide sequence: TGTGCCAGCAGCTTCCCTAGACAAGAGACCCAGTACTTC. This codes for CASSFPRQETQYF.

Only a few counts were recorded for this clone. The chain couples TRBV23-1 to TRBJ1-5; D unresolved. TRBV23-1 belongs to the ORF category, with a function that is uncertain. The CDR3 runs 11 residues. V lost 6 bases and J 7 bases, leaving 7 bases between the germline ends. DNA of the CDR3: TGCGCCAGCAGGTTGCGGCAGCCCCAGCATTTT. Amino acid sequence: CASRLRQPQHF.

This clone has just one count. This chain uses TRBV9 with TRBJ1-1, with 7 positions matching TRBD1. CDR1 and CDR2 from the germline V gene are SGDLS and YYNGEE. V lost 0 bases and J lost 4; bases outside the gene matches: 6. This CDR3 is built from 15 residues. CDR3 nucleotides: TGTGCCAGCAGCGTAGTGACAGGGCCCTCCACTGAAGCTTTCTTT. Its protein product is CASSVVTGPSTEAFF.

The chain couples TRBV29-1 to TRBJ2-1; D gene unclear. The germline V gene encodes CDR1 SQVTM and CDR2 ANQGSEA. V lost 5 bases, J lost 8 bases, and 7 bases lay in between. The CDR3 contains 10 residues. This CDR3 is CSVSLDEQFF. In DNA, the CDR3 is TGCAGCGTTTCTCTGGATGAGCAGTTCTTC.

The rearrangement joins TRBV7-2 to TRBJ2-5; D not resolved. Per germline, CDR1 SGHTA and CDR2 FQGNSA. V was cut by 5 bases and J by 7 bases, with 11 bases left in between. The CDR3 sequence is 12 residues long. CDR3 DNA: TGTGCCAGCAGCCCTGTGATTCCGACCCAGTACTTC. It translates to CASSPVIPTQYF. Combining the CDR3 with reference TRBV7-2 and TRBJ2-5 gives the whole variable domain GAGVSQSPSNKVTEKGKDVELRCDPISGHTALYWYRQSLGQGLEFLIYFQGNSAPDKSGLPSDRFSAERTGGSVSTLTIQRTQQEDSAVYLCASSPVIPTQYFGPGTRLLVL.

The V and J genes are TRBV7-8 and TRBJ1-1; D may be TRBD1 (6 bases). V lost 6 bases, J lost 1 base, and 15 bases lay in between. This CDR3 spans 15 amino acids. Germline assignment: CDR1 SGHVS and CDR2 FQNEAQ. The CDR3 DNA sequence: TGTGCCAGCAGTCCTCGCCAGGGGCCGAACACTGAAGCTTTCTTT. It translates to CASSPRQGPNTEAFF.

The J gene is TRBJ1-6, the V gene TRBV6-1, with D uncertain. Germline CDR1 is MNHNS and CDR2 is SASEGT. The CDR3 contains 13 residues. V lost 2 bases and J lost 9, with 8 bases in between. The CDR3 coding sequence is TGTGCCAGCAGTGAAAATCCAACTTCACCCCTCCACTTT. Translating it yields CASSENPTSPLHF.

V usage is TRBV6-1 and J usage is TRBJ1-1; possible D gene TRBD1, 5 bases. The CDR3 spans 12 residues. Between the trimmed V and J ends, which lost 8 bases and 6 bases, there was a span of 13 bases. The germline V gene has CDR1 MNHNS and CDR2 SASEGT. The CDR3 DNA reads TGTGCCAGCGCCTTCAGGGCTCCTGAAGCTTTCTTT. Translating gives CASAFRAPEAFF.